Below, 14 T cell receptor beta chains from the same sample are listed, as sequenced in a study of blood T cell repertoires in COVID-19 (dated by TCRdb to 2019 to 2021). Libraries were built with the immunoSEQ multiplex PCR assay. In its TCRdb copy, this immuneACCESS table keeps in-frame sequences only and misses some clones. Where compared with another copy, unresolved V genes explain less than half of these, and the others have no known cause. The table for this sample lists approximately 210,000 clones; approximately 82% of them were counted only once. The ten largest clones add up to about 12% of the sample. Input material: peripheral blood. The receptor set was obtained from a woman aged 40 to 50 with acute or convalescent COVID-19.

This chain uses TRBV20-1 with TRBJ1-5; tentatively, D is TRBD1 (5 bases). Trimming removed 3 bases from V and 7 bases from J, with 13 bases in between. The CDR3 is 13 residues long. CDR1 is DFQATT and CDR2 is SNEGSKA in the germline V gene (reference sequence). This CDR3 reads CSASIGGNQPQHF. DNA for the CDR3: TGCAGTGCTAGTATCGGGGGAAACCAGCCCCAGCATTTT.

The V call is TRBV30, the J call TRBJ1-4, with a weak D call TRBD1 (5 bases). CDR1 is GTSNPN and CDR2 is SVGIG in the germline V gene (reference sequence). The CDR3 contains 15 residues. The V and J ends lost 2 bases and 4 bases respectively, with 14 bases between them. The CDR3 DNA reads TGTGCCTGGAGTCGGGGGACTTCACTTAATGAAAAACTGTTTTTT. Protein: CAWSRGTSLNEKLFF.

CDR3 sequence (DNA): TGTGCCAGCAGTCTCCGATCGTCTAGCGGGGAGCGCATAGCCGGGGAGCTGTTTTTT. It codes for CASSLRSSSGERIAGELFF. The chain uses TRBV6-2 or TRBV6-3 and TRBJ2-2; 9 bases agree with TRBD2. The CDR3 contains 19 residues. Germline lookup yields CDR1 MNHEY and CDR2 SVGEGT. Trimming removed 5 bases from V and 6 bases from J; junction bases left unmatched: 19.

V gene TRBV7-8 combines with J gene TRBJ1-1; D gene ambiguous. V was cut by 6 bases and J by 11 bases, with 19 bases left in between. CDR1 SGHVS and CDR2 FQNEAQ come from the germline V gene. This CDR3 is 13 amino acids long. CDR3: CASSPRGPKEAFF. The CDR3 DNA reads as TGTGCCAGCAGTCCCCGAGGCCCGAAAGAGGCTTTCTTT.

V and J are TRBV6-6 and TRBJ2-7; TRBD2 aligns across 10 bases. CDR1 MNHNY and CDR2 SVGAGI come from the germline V gene (reference sequence). Trimming removed 5 bases from V and 5 bases from J; junction bases left unmatched: 6. The CDR3 extends over 14 amino acids. The CDR3 here is CASSQQRGGDEQYF. The CDR3, as DNA: TGTGCCAGCAGTCAGCAGCGGGGGGGCGACGAGCAGTACTTC.

The gene calls are TRBV6-5 and TRBJ1-1, with TRBD1 as a possible D gene (6 bases). Germline loops: CDR1 MNHEY, CDR2 SVGAGI. This CDR3 is 14 amino acids long. Trimming left V 6 bases short and J 11 bases short, with 22 bases between. CDR3 sequence reads: CASRATQGNKEAFF. The CDR3 DNA is TGTGCCAGCAGGGCGACACAGGGTAATAAGGAGGCTTTCTTT.

The J gene is TRBJ2-6, the V gene TRBV21-1; the table's D call, TRBD2, was not checked against the DNA. TRBV21-1 is termed a pseudogene. This CDR3 is 21 amino acids long. In DNA, the CDR3 is TGTGCCAGCAGCAAAGAGGGAGTCGGAGGGCCGGCCCTTTCTGGGGCCAACGTCCTGACTTTC. This sequence encodes CASSKEGVGGPALSGANVLTF.

The chain has TRBV7-9 and TRBJ2-7; 8 bases are shared with TRBD1. The germline V gene encodes CDR1 SEHNR and CDR2 FQNEAQ (reference sequence). The V segment lost 2 bases and the J segment 6 bases; nucleotides outside the gene matches: 15. This CDR3 is 17 amino acids long. The CDR3 nucleotides read TGTGCCAGCAGCTTAACCCGTGGGACGGCGGGACAGGTCGAGCAGTACTTC. This encodes CASSLTRGTAGQVEQYF. The whole variable domain, filled in from reference TRBV7-9 and TRBJ2-7, reads DTGVSQNPRHKITKRGQNVTFRCDPISEHNRLYWYRQTLGQGPEFLTYFQNEAQLEKSRLLSDRFSAERPKGSFSTLEIQRTEQGDSAMYLCASSLTRGTAGQVEQYFGPGTRLTVT.

The chain links TRBV28 to TRBJ2-7; 7 bases line up with TRBD1. Losses at the gene ends were 9 bases for V and 1 base for J; bases not matched to a gene: 9. CDR3 length: 14 amino acids. The germline gives CDR1 MDHEN, CDR2 SYDVKM. The CDR3 DNA reads TGTGCCAGAACTACAGGGGAACGTTCCTACGAGCAGTACTTC. Protein: CARTTGERSYEQYF.

The chain has TRBV7-8 and TRBJ1-2; TRBD1 is a possible D gene (5 bases). The V gene's germline CDR1 is SGHVS and CDR2 FQNEAQ. The V and J ends lost 7 bases and 1 base respectively, with 7 bases between them. The CDR3 extends over 12 amino acids. CDR3: CASTDSNYGYTF. In DNA form, the CDR3 reads TGTGCCAGCACTGACAGTAACTATGGCTACACCTTC.

The chain combines TRBV5-1 with TRBJ1-1; TRBD1 matches at 7 bases. V shed 4 bases, J shed 0 bases, and the junction held 6 bases outside the gene matches. Germline loops: CDR1 SGHRS, CDR2 YFSETQ. This CDR3 contains 15 residues. DNA of the CDR3: TGCGCCAGCAGCAGGGGGCCGTCCATGAACACTGAAGCTTTCTTT. It codes for CASSRGPSMNTEAFF.

Points on this clone: Mismatch with germline at one junction end may stem from a read error. V and J are TRBV10-3 and TRBJ1-2; D uncertain. This CDR3 contains 13 residues. CDR1 ENHRY and CDR2 SYGVKD come from the germline V gene. The chain's CDR3 is CAISESGGVENRF. Written as DNA, the CDR3 is TGTGCCATCAGTGAGTCAGGCGGTGTTGAGAACCGCTTC.

Note on this clone: The sample has other DNA sequences that encode this CDR3 too. The genes are TRBV5-1 and TRBJ1-1; possibly TRBD1 for D (6 bases). V was trimmed by 5 bases and J by 1 base, leaving 9 bases between them. The CDR3 contains 13 residues. In germline, CDR1 is SGHRS, CDR2 YFSETQ. The CDR3: CASRTGPNTEAFF. In nucleotides, the CDR3 is TGCGCCAGCAGGACAGGACCGAACACTGAAGCTTTCTTT.

This clone appeared once. The chain employs TRBV3-1 (or the pseudogene TRBV3-2) and TRBJ1-1; possible D gene TRBD1, 5 bases. This CDR3 comprises 15 residues. The V end lost 6 bases, the J end lost 0 bases, and 14 bases lay between the germline ends. Germline V gives CDR1 LGHDT, CDR2 YNNKEL (reference sequence). CDR3 amino acids: CASRRLGDLNTEAFF. The CDR3 nucleotides are TGTGCCAGCAGGCGCCTTGGGGACTTGAACACTGAAGCTTTCTTT.